The 7 T cell receptor beta chains given below trace back to one sample, sequenced in a study of blood T cell repertoires in COVID-19. Profiling relied on immunoSEQ multiplex PCR, and the TCRdb table lists in-frame clones only, not all of them. Of about 140,000 clones listed, approximately 88% are singletons. The sample taken for sequencing was peripheral blood. These receptors all stem from a woman between 50 and 59 years old with acute or convalescent COVID-19.

This chain links TRBV28 with TRBJ2-6; 8 bases agree with TRBD1. V lost 6 bases, J lost 0 bases, and 10 bases stayed unmatched. Germline-derived CDR1 and CDR2 are MDHEN and SYDVKM. The CDR3 has 18 amino acids. The CDR3 bases are TGTGCCAGCAGGACCAGGACAGGGTACCTCTCTGGGGCCAACGTCCTGACTTTC. It is translated as CASRTRTGYLSGANVLTF.

The DNA of the CDR3 is TGTGCCAGCAGCTTTGGACTAGACTCCGAGCAGTACTTC. Its protein product is CASSFGLDSEQYF. The chain employs TRBV7-9 and TRBJ2-7; 7 bases fit TRBD2. With 3 bases clipped from V and 6 bases from J, the junction kept 5 bases outside the gene matches. The germline CDR1 and CDR2 sequences are SEHNR and FQNEAQ (reference sequence). The CDR3 is 13 amino acids.

The J gene is TRBJ2-3, the V gene TRBV10-1; 10 positions match TRBD2. The V and J ends lost 3 bases and 11 bases, in that order; junction bases with no gene match: 8. Germline V lookup: CDR1 WNHNN, CDR2 SYGVQD (reference sequence). The CDR3 is made up of 14 amino acids. The CDR3 DNA reads TGCGCCAGCAGTGAAGCGGGAGGGCTAGGTGGGCAGTATTTT. It yields the protein CASSEAGGLGGQYF.

This chain links TRBV27 with TRBJ1-1; D perhaps matches TRBD1 (6 bases). This CDR3 region has 14 residues. V lost 6 bases, J lost 4 bases, and 15 bases lay in between. Germline loops: CDR1 MNHEY, CDR2 SMNVEV (reference sequence). CDR3 protein: CASRPHRASTEAFF. CDR3 in DNA: TGTGCCAGCAGGCCCCACAGGGCGTCCACTGAAGCTTTCTTT.

The chain couples TRBV7-2 to TRBJ1-2; no reliable D call. V lost 0 bases and J 7 bases, leaving 15 bases between the germline ends. The CDR3 consists of 15 residues. Germline V gene sequence: CDR1 SGHTA, CDR2 FQGNSA. CDR3 sequence: CASSLADLERGGYTF. DNA of the CDR3: TGTGCCAGCAGCTTAGCGGACCTGGAACGGGGTGGCTACACCTTC. The variable domain in full, completed from reference TRBV7-2 and TRBJ1-2, reads GAGVSQSPSNKVTEKGKDVELRCDPISGHTALYWYRQSLGQGLEFLIYFQGNSAPDKSGLPSDRFSAERTGGSVSTLTIQRTQQEDSAVYLCASSLADLERGGYTFGSGTRLTVV.

The genes are TRBV5-1 and TRBJ1-3; the D is unclear. Trimming cost V 0 bases and J 0 bases, with 10 bases left between them. In germline, CDR1 is SGHRS, CDR2 YFSETQ. This CDR3 region has 16 residues. The CDR3 here is CASSLDGRNSGNTIYF. CDR3 nucleotide sequence: TGCGCCAGCAGCTTGGACGGCAGGAACTCTGGAAACACCATATATTTT.

This clone was picked up one time. The chain combines TRBV24-1 with TRBJ2-2; unclear D gene. The V gene's germline CDR1 is KGHDR and CDR2 SFDVKD. The CDR3 is made up of 13 amino acids. Trimming shortened V by 0 bases and J by 7 bases, and 5 bases separated the two germline ends. The CDR3 reads CATSDLSFGELFF. The CDR3, as DNA: TGTGCCACCAGTGATTTGTCGTTCGGGGAGCTGTTTTTT.